The 19 T cell receptor beta chains below were found in one sample sequenced in a study of radiation and T cells in renal cell carcinoma. Time point noted: blood 2 weeks post-SBRT. Treatment specified: 15 Gy SBRT to primary tumor, nephrectomy 4 weeks later. Method: immunoSEQ multiplex PCR; TCRdb's copy keeps in-frame clones and lacks some. The repertoire has 100,000 to 150,000 clones, 81% of them found once; the top ten carry about 5.3%. Sequencing used blood, obtained from a patient whose treatment included radiotherapy and nephrectomy. Every receptor here comes from a man in his fifties with renal cell carcinoma.

J is TRBJ1-2 and V is TRBV19, with 7 bases that match TRBD1. CDR1 and CDR2 from the germline V gene are LNHDA and SQIVND (reference sequence). The CDR3 spans 17 residues. V was clipped by 7 bases and J by 4 bases; unmatched bases: 18. The DNA of the CDR3 is TGTGCCAGTACCGAGAGAGGGGGTTTGGGACAGACCTATGGCTACACCTTC. This sequence encodes CASTERGGLGQTYGYTF.

The V and J genes are TRBV7-9 and TRBJ1-4; TRBD1 aligns across 9 bases. The CDR3 runs 15 residues. V dropped 3 bases and J dropped 7; count of bases not matched to a gene: 6. CDR1 SEHNR and CDR2 FQNEAQ come from the germline V gene (reference sequence). CDR3 nucleotide sequence: TGTGCCAGCAGCTTTACAACAGGGGGCGTTGAAAAACTGTTTTTT. Protein: CASSFTTGGVEKLFF.

In the case of this clone: Other DNA sequences of this sample code for an identical CDR3. The chain joins TRBV27 to TRBJ2-7; TRBD1 matches at 7 bases. The trim removed 3 bases at V and 1 base at J, leaving 0 bases unmatched. Germline loops: CDR1 MNHEY, CDR2 SMNVEV (reference sequence). There are 13 residues in the CDR3. The CDR3 DNA sequence: TGTGCCAGCAGTTTCAGGGGGTCCTACGAGCAGTACTTC. Translation gives CASSFRGSYEQYF.

The V gene is TRBV6-5, the J gene TRBJ1-1; 10 positions match TRBD1. Per the germline V gene, CDR1 is MNHEY and CDR2 is SVGAGI. V lost 0 bases, J lost 5 bases, and 3 bases stayed unmatched. The CDR3 is 15 amino acids. In DNA form, the CDR3 reads TGTGCCAGCAGTTACTCGGACAGGGGGTGGACTGAAGCTTTCTTT. It is translated as CASSYSDRGWTEAFF.

This chain connects TRBV7-2 to TRBJ2-1; D is perhaps TRBD1 (5 bases). Per the germline V gene, CDR1 is SGHTA and CDR2 is FQGNSA. V lost 5 bases to trimming and J lost 1 base, with 9 bases between them. This CDR3 has 14 residues. The CDR3 protein is CASSPQGSYNEQFF. As DNA, the CDR3 is TGTGCCAGCAGCCCCCAGGGATCCTACAATGAGCAGTTCTTC.

This clone was recorded only once. The chain joins TRBV28 to TRBJ2-1, with 7 bases that match TRBD1. The CDR3 is 14 amino acids. V shed 3 bases and J 5 bases; nucleotides not matched to a gene: 4. Germline CDR1 reads MDHEN; CDR2 reads SYDVKM. The CDR3 protein is CASSFPGGNNEQFF. CDR3 nucleotide sequence: TGTGCCAGCAGTTTTCCAGGGGGAAACAATGAGCAGTTCTTC.

The V call is TRBV11-1, the J call TRBJ1-2; the D gene is possibly TRBD1 (6 bases). The germline V gene has CDR1 SGHAT and CDR2 FQDESV (reference sequence). V lost 7 bases and J 5 bases, leaving 17 bases between the germline ends. The CDR3 length is 14 residues. CDR3 region: CASKETGSGYGYTF. The CDR3 DNA reads TGTGCCAGCAAAGAAACAGGGAGCGGTTATGGCTACACCTTC.

V gene TRBV7-6 combines with J gene TRBJ2-1; perhaps D is TRBD1 or TRBD2 (5 bases each). V was clipped by 1 base and J by 5 bases, with 12 bases between them. This CDR3 comprises 15 residues. Per the germline V gene, CDR1 is SGHVS and CDR2 is FNYEAQ. The chain's CDR3 is CASSLVWDPNNEQFF. For the CDR3, the DNA is TGTGCCAGCAGCTTAGTGTGGGACCCGAACAATGAGCAGTTCTTC. Drawing the rest from reference TRBV7-6 and TRBJ2-1, the complete variable domain is GAGVSQSPRYKVTKRGQDVALRCDPISGHVSLYWYRQALGQGPEFLTYFNYEAQQDKSGLPNDRFSAERPEGSISTLTIQRTEQRDSAMYRCASSLVWDPNNEQFFGPGTRLTVL.

This chain uses TRBV27 with TRBJ1-1; D is ambiguous. V was cut by 5 bases and J by 11 bases, with 21 bases left in between. The CDR3 sequence is 14 residues long. Per the germline V gene, CDR1 is MNHEY and CDR2 is SMNVEV (reference sequence). DNA of the CDR3: TGTGCCAGCAGTGACTCCTCCCCGAACACTGGGGCTTTCTTT. Translated: CASSDSSPNTGAFF.

The CDR3 loop is CASSWDSTDTQYF. CDR3 nucleotide sequence: TGTGCCAGCAGTTGGGACAGCACAGATACGCAGTATTTT. The V call is TRBV27, the J call TRBJ2-3, with D perhaps assigned TRBD1 or TRBD2 (5 bases each). V was pared by 4 bases and J by 0 bases, with 5 bases between. The germline CDR1 and CDR2 sequences are MNHEY and SMNVEV (reference sequence). This CDR3 contains 13 residues.

The chain couples TRBV9 to TRBJ1-2, with 9 bases matching TRBD1. Germline CDR1 reads SGDLS; CDR2 reads YYNGEE. V was pared by 5 bases and J by 8 bases, with 7 bases of the junction left unmatched. The CDR3 is made up of 13 amino acids. This chain's CDR3 is CASSETGGSGYTF. The CDR3 DNA sequence: TGTGCCAGCAGTGAAACAGGGGGCTCAGGCTACACCTTC. Looking up the rest from reference TRBV9 and TRBJ1-2 gives the full variable domain: DSGVTQTPKHLITATGQRVTLRCSPRSGDLSVYWYQQSLDQGLQFLIQYYNGEERAKGNILERFSAQQFPDLHSELNLSSLELGDSALYFCASSETGGSGYTFGSGTRLTVV.

This clone was picked up one time. The genes are TRBV2 and TRBJ1-5, with D possibly matching TRBD1 (5 bases). The CDR3 spans 15 residues. V was pared by 0 bases and J by 5 bases, with 11 bases between. Germline V CDR1 and CDR2: SNHLY, FYNNEI. CDR3 amino acids: CASSEALPGHQPQHF. Here the CDR3 DNA reads TGTGCCAGCAGTGAAGCGCTGCCAGGGCATCAGCCCCAGCATTTT. Complete variable domain (other parts from reference TRBV2 and TRBJ1-5): EPEVTQTPSHQVTQMGQEVILRCVPISNHLYFYWYRQILGQKVEFLVSFYNNEISEKSEIFDDQFSVERPDGSNFTLKIRSTKLEDSAMYFCASSEALPGHQPQHFGDGTRLSIL.

This clone was found once. The chain couples TRBV5-1 to TRBJ1-1, with D hard to call. V was pared by 7 bases and J by 1 base, with 14 bases between. Germline V lookup: CDR1 SGHRS, CDR2 YFSETQ. The CDR3 spans 14 residues. DNA for the CDR3: TGCGCCAGCTTCCTTAATACTGCGAACACTGAAGCTTTCTTT. As protein: CASFLNTANTEAFF.

The CDR3 spells CASSISGGAQTQYF. The CDR3 nucleotides read TGTGCCAGTAGTATAAGCGGGGGGGCCCAGACCCAGTACTTC. The V and J genes are TRBV19 and TRBJ2-5, with 10 bases that match TRBD2. Trimming at V came to 2 bases and at J to 6 bases, leaving 3 bases not matched to a gene. CDR1 and CDR2 from the germline V gene are LNHDA and SQIVND (reference sequence). The CDR3 totals 14 residues. The full variable domain, with the rest looked up from reference TRBV19 and TRBJ2-5, is DGGITQSPKYLFRKEGQNVTLSCEQNLNHDAMYWYRQDPGQGLRLIYYSQIVNDFQKGDIAEGYSVSREKKESFPLTVTSAQKNPTAFYLCASSISGGAQTQYFGPGTRLLVL.

This CDR3 reads CASSRDFNNEQFF. CDR3 nucleotide sequence: TGTGCCAGCAGCCGGGATTTTAACAATGAGCAGTTCTTC. The chain is built from TRBV6-4 and TRBJ2-1, with TRBD2 as a possible D gene (5 bases). Germline assignment: CDR1 MRHNA and CDR2 SNTAGT. The CDR3 spans 13 residues. Trimming shortened V by 6 bases and J by 5 bases, and 11 bases separated the two germline ends.

V gene TRBV6-4 combines with J gene TRBJ2-5; 8 nucleotides match TRBD1. This CDR3 is 16 amino acids long. With V trimmed by 0 bases and J by 3 bases, 6 bases remained unmatched. Germline CDR1 reads MRHNA; CDR2 reads SNTAGT. The CDR3 nucleotides are TGTGCCAGCAGTGACTCTGATCCGACAGGGGAAGAGACCCAGTACTTC. This codes for CASSDSDPTGEETQYF.

The J gene is TRBJ2-2, the V gene TRBV7-3, with 7 bases lining up with TRBD1. This CDR3 is 15 amino acids long. The J segment lost 3 bases and the V segment lost 5 bases, leaving 6 bases of the junction unmatched. Germline CDR1 and CDR2: SGHTA and FQGTGA. The CDR3 reads CASSPRTGHTGELFF. DNA for the CDR3: TGTGCCAGCAGCCCCCGGACAGGACACACCGGGGAGCTGTTTTTT.

V is TRBV6-1 and J is TRBJ1-2; D is undetermined. This CDR3 is built from 15 residues. V was cut by 2 bases and J by 5 bases, with 15 bases left in between. CDR1 and CDR2 (germline): MNHNS, SASEGT. This CDR3 reads CASSEHRREVYGYTF. The DNA of the CDR3 is TGTGCCAGCAGTGAACATCGGAGGGAGGTTTATGGCTACACCTTC.

The chain employs TRBV10-3 and TRBJ2-6; D is perhaps TRBD2 (7 bases). The CDR3 totals 17 residues. The V gene lost 8 bases and the J gene lost 0 bases, with 17 bases spanning the gap. Germline V gene lookup returns CDR1 ENHRY and CDR2 SYGVKD. The CDR3 spells CAIGWGGAFSGANVLTF. The CDR3 bases are TGTGCCATCGGTTGGGGGGGCGCGTTCTCTGGGGCCAACGTCCTGACTTTC.